This T cell receptor beta chain was recovered during a study of blood T cells in healthy people across ages. Study-level findings and limits: PBMCs were not sorted, which prevented a conclusive comparison of naive versus antigen-experienced cells. Percentage of naive T cells showed a strong correlation with TCR beta diversity. A roughly linear age-dependent decrease characterized TCR beta diversity per million T cells.

Primed by a sample-barcoded 5' primer and a J-beta primer mix, a second PCR proceeded for roughly 6 to 12 cycles. MiXCR was run by TCRdb on the 5' RACE reads, yielding one entry per CDR3 protein. Of some 1.4 million distinct CDR3 sequences in the sample, roughly 40% are singletons; the top ten hold approximately 7.9%. Germline V gene sequence: CDR1 KGHDR, CDR2 SFDVKD. Deletions cut 1 base from V and 4 bases from J, with 8 bases between. This CDR3 comprises 14 residues. This clonotype was counted between two and nine times. Its antigen remains unidentified. Sequencing was done on a sample of blood. The sequence was obtained from a woman between 18 and 29 years old in good health. The chain couples TRBV24-1 to TRBJ2-3; maybe TRBD2 (5 bases). For the CDR3, the DNA is TGTGCCACCAGTGATTTCGGGGTTTCAGATACGCAGTATTTT. As protein: CATSDFGVSDTQYF.